This TCR beta chain came from a study of T cell responses to AZD1222 COVID-19 vaccine. Study-level results: The CD4 TCRs associated with vaccination extended across spike and predominated at 160-218 and 743-854.

The protocol was immunoSEQ multiplex PCR, while the TCRdb copy is restricted to in-frame clones and leaves out a portion. Found here are around 130,000 clones, 90% to 95% of them singletons; the top ten hold roughly 6.6%. After removal of 5 bases from V and 4 bases from J, the junction contained 6 bases not matched to a gene. From germline, CDR1 is LGHDT and CDR2 YNNKEL (reference sequence). The CDR3 is 15 residues long. This clone was counted once. Antigen specificity is unknown. The chain recombines TRBV3-1 (or the pseudogene TRBV3-2) with TRBJ2-1; 9 bases agree with TRBD1. Here the sequenced sample was peripheral blood, taken on day 0 of AZD1222 vaccination. This clonotype originated in an adult in good health. The CDR3: CASSIYGTGYNEQFF. The CDR3 nucleotides read TGTGCCAGCAGCATTTATGGGACAGGGTACAATGAGCAGTTCTTC.